This TCR beta chain was captured by sequencing in a study of identical twins. TCRdb re-called the 5' RACE reads through MiXCR, storing one row per CDR3 protein. The sample lists about 790,000 distinct CDR3 sequences, roughly 18% occurring once. Trimming left V 3 bases short and J 2 bases short, with 14 bases between. Germline CDR1 and CDR2: SGHAT and FQNNGV. The CDR3 is 15 residues long. In addition, the sample was reused for a study of T cells expressing NK-cell markers. As that report states: From sorted CD3+CD56+NKG2C+, CD3+CD56+NKG2C- and CD3+CD56-NKG2C+ T cells came the TCR beta repertoires.

The chain links TRBV11-2 to TRBJ2-7, with D maybe TRBD1 (6 bases). Sequencing was carried out using PBMCs. The TCR originated in a woman between 18 and 29 years old in good health. The CDR3 bases are TGTGCCAGCAGCTTTGCAGGGGATATGACCTACGAGCAGTACTTC. Amino acid sequence: CASSFAGDMTYEQYF.